This TCR beta chain was obtained from a study of metastatic and nonmetastatic thyroid tumors. Study-wide context: Repertoires from blood and tumor or nodule tissue of malignant and benign thyroid patients were compared. Overall study findings and caveats: Reportedly, malignant thyroid tumors had significantly higher TCR beta diversity than benign nodules, in blood and tumor.

All patients were treatment-naive before thyroid surgery. This clone is labeled as medium-sized. Its cognate antigen is unknown. TCRdb reassembled clones from the PCR reads with MiXCR. The sample contains some 21,000 clones, roughly 24% of which appear only once. CDR3 length: 14 residues. Germline V gene lookup returns CDR1 SGHTA and CDR2 FQGNSA. V lost 4 bases, J lost 5 bases, and 12 bases lay in between. The chain links TRBV7-2 to TRBJ1-3; unclear D gene. This clonotype was obtained from a female donor with papillary thyroid cancer or a benign thyroid nodule (not recorded which). Some clones in this sample may be carry-over from other donors' samples. Material for sequencing was blood. The CDR3 spells CASSYGPERNTIYF. CDR3 nucleotide sequence: TGTGCCAGCAGCTACGGGCCAGAGCGAAACACCATATATTTT.